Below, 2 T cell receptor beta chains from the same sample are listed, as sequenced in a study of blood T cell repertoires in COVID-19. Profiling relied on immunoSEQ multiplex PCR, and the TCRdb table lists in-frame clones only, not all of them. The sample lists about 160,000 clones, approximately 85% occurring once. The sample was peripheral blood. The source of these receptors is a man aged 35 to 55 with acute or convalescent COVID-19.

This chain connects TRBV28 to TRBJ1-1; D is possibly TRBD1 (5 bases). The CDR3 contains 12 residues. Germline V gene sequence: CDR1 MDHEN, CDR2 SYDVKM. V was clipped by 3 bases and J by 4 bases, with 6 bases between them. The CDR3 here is CASSFGGTEAFF. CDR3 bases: TGTGCCAGCAGTTTCGGGGGCACTGAAGCTTTCTTT.

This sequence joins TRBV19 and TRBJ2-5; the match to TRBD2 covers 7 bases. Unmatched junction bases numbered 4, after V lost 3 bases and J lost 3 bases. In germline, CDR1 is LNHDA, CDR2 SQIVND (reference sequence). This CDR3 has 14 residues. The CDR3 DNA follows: TGTGCCAGTAGTATGGCTGCGGGGGAAGAGACCCAGTACTTC. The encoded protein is CASSMAAGEETQYF. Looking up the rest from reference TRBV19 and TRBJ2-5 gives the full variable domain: DGGITQSPKYLFRKEGQNVTLSCEQNLNHDAMYWYRQDPGQGLRLIYYSQIVNDFQKGDIAEGYSVSREKKESFPLTVTSAQKNPTAFYLCASSMAAGEETQYFGPGTRLLVL.